This T cell receptor beta chain was documented in a study of blood T cell repertoires in COVID-19. About the study: There were acute and convalescent COVID-19 samples, and they came from the United States, Italy and Spain. PBMCs, B-cell-depleted T cells, or T cells were the source of the cDNA or gDNA that made up the material.

How the authors handled the data: The assay estimated nucleated cells by amplifying reference gene primers. The protocol was immunoSEQ multiplex PCR, while the TCRdb copy is restricted to in-frame clones and leaves out a portion. The V and J calls and clone size come from that table; D and trimming were worked out from the DNA. In the table there are 540,000 or so clones, roughly 91% of which are singletons. This CDR3 has 13 residues. V was pared by 6 bases and J by 2 bases, with 9 bases between. CDR1 is SNHLY, CDR2 FYNNEI, per germline. Patients of the Seattle cohort, enrolled during active infection, were followed longitudinally.

The V call is TRBV2, the J call TRBJ2-3; D possibly corresponds to TRBD2 (5 bases). The specimen sequenced was peripheral blood. This TCR was sampled from a woman aged 50 to 60 with COVID-19, enrolled during active disease. Here the CDR3 reads CASRAGITDTQYF. For the CDR3, the DNA is TGTGCCAGCAGGGCCGGGATCACAGATACGCAGTATTTT.